A selection of T cell receptor beta chains follows, all from one sample in a study of T-cell reconstitution after alpha-beta-depleted transplantation in children. TCRdb re-derived calls from the PCR reads in MiXCR, one entry per CDR3 protein. The sample lists hundreds of thousands of distinct CDR3 sequences, about a tenth occurring once. Sequencing was performed on PBMCs, taken before TCRalphabeta/CD19-depleted stem cell transplant. The receptor source for this set is a boy under three years old with acute myeloid leukemia, due to receive a stem cell transplant. CDR3s include the opening cysteine and the closing phenylalanine or tryptophan. The size of a clone is reported for some rows only, either as once, few or many, or as a class for expanded clones.

abundance	v_gene	j_gene	len	CDR3aa
many	TRBV28	TRBJ2-7	11	CASRVGGEQYF
many	TRBV5-1	TRBJ2-3	17	CASSSGLAGGRTDTQYF
many	TRBV7-8	TRBJ2-3	17	CASSRQPTSGGTDTQYF
many	TRBV28	TRBJ1-2	14	CASSYAGRLDGYTF
many	TRBV15	TRBJ1-1	15	CATSKDQGMNTEAFF
few	TRBV7-2	TRBJ1-2	13	CASSLGQRDGYTF
many	TRBV11-1	TRBJ2-3	18	CASSDSYIAGASTDTQYF
many	TRBV7-6	TRBJ2-7	13	CASSLGNPYEQYF
many	TRBV25-1	TRBJ2-5	17	CASSAYLGLAGQETQYF
-	TRBV7-2	TRBJ2-3	15	CASSSSPLGGAPQYF
few	TRBV7-2	TRBJ2-7	15	CASSLEVVRSYEQYF
few	TRBV28	TRBJ2-7	12	CASSSNDYEQYF
many	TRBV28	TRBJ2-3	16	CASSLRGGAWTDTQYF
many	TRBV28	TRBJ2-3	13	CASSPGWGDTQYF
few	TRBV18	TRBJ2-4	18	CASSPPTQGAKAKNIQYF
many	TRBV12-3/TRBV12-4	TRBJ1-6	16	CASTDRGWSYNSPLHF
many	TRBV27	TRBJ2-7	15	CASSSSTGLVKEQYF
few	TRBV28	TRBJ2-5	13	CASSGTSGETQYF
few	TRBV6-4	TRBJ2-3	13	CASSFGASDTQYF
many	TRBV27	TRBJ2-2	14	CASSLSTNTGELFF
many	TRBV5-1	TRBJ2-5	17	CASSHEGLAGAGETQYF